Below, 10 T cell receptor beta chains from the same sample are listed, as sequenced in a study of a mutant IDH1 vaccine in newly diagnosed glioma. Here immunoSEQ multiplex PCR was the method, and the copy in TCRdb shows in-frame clones only, minus some. Found here are fewer than 45,000 clones, 80% to 95% of them singletons; the top ten hold about a sixth. Time point: baseline, week 1 (first vaccination visit). Treatment reported: pre-vaccination baseline after standard-of-care therapy. Specimen: PBMCs, collected from a glioma patient treated with radiotherapy, temozolomide or both. Receptors were obtained from a man between 18 and 29 years old with glioma.

This clone was counted once. The chain is built from TRBV19 and TRBJ1-1; D call uncertain. The V gene's germline CDR1 is LNHDA and CDR2 SQIVND (reference sequence). CDR3 length: 12 amino acids. Trimming removed 1 base at V and 1 base at J, with 1 base between. CDR3 in amino acids: CASSIGNTEAFF. In DNA, the CDR3 is TGTGCCAGTAGTATAGGGAACACTGAAGCTTTCTTT.

CDR3 in amino acids: CASSIAPQETQYF. DNA for the CDR3: TGTGCCAGTAGTATTGCACCCCAAGAGACCCAGTACTTC. The chain employs TRBV19 and TRBJ2-5; D is unresolved. CDR3 length equals 13 residues. Between the trimmed V and J ends, which lost 3 bases and 1 base, there was a span of 6 bases. Germline-derived CDR1 and CDR2 are LNHDA and SQIVND (reference sequence).

The chain has TRBV6-1 and TRBJ1-2, with a weak D call TRBD1 (5 bases). The CDR3 runs to 13 residues. With 5 bases removed from V and 7 bases from J, the gap between germline ends came to 14 bases. The germline V gene encodes CDR1 MNHNS and CDR2 SASEGT. CDR3 residues: CASSRRRDAGYTF. The CDR3 DNA follows: TGTGCCAGCAGTCGAAGACGGGACGCTGGCTACACCTTC.

In DNA form, the CDR3 reads TGTGCCAGCAGTCATAACAGGGGGCGCGGAGAGACCCAGTACTTC. It specifies CASSHNRGRGETQYF. The J gene is TRBJ2-5, the V gene TRBV6-1, with 9 bases lining up with TRBD1. The ends lost 5 bases at V and 4 bases at J; junction bases unmatched: 8. From germline, CDR1 is MNHNS and CDR2 SASEGT. The CDR3 is 15 residues long.

This chain links TRBV6-5 with TRBJ1-5; the match to TRBD1 covers 12 bases. V was pared by 6 bases and J by 6 bases, with 3 bases of the junction left unmatched. This CDR3 comprises 14 residues. Germline V gene lookup returns CDR1 MNHEY and CDR2 SVGAGI. CDR3 sequence reads: CASRGQGARQPQHF. The CDR3 DNA sequence: TGTGCCAGCAGGGGACAGGGGGCACGTCAGCCCCAGCATTTT.

The V and J genes are TRBV5-1 and TRBJ2-7; D perhaps matches TRBD2 (6 bases). The CDR3 is made up of 15 amino acids. CDR1 is SGHRS and CDR2 is YFSETQ in the germline V gene. The V and J ends lost 5 bases and 0 bases respectively, with 15 bases between them. The CDR3 spells CASSSAGTYSYEQYF. CDR3 bases: TGCGCCAGCAGTTCTGCCGGGACTTACTCCTACGAGCAGTACTTC.

The chain has TRBV10-3 and TRBJ1-5; D is uncertain. V was shortened by 2 bases and J by 4 bases, with 6 bases between the two germline ends. The CDR3 covers 13 residues. Germline V gene lookup returns CDR1 ENHRY and CDR2 SYGVKD. The CDR3 here is CAISEGQNQPQHF. CDR3 nucleotide sequence: TGTGCCATCAGTGAGGGCCAAAATCAGCCCCAGCATTTT.

This chain joins TRBV7-9 and TRBJ2-2; 7 positions agree with TRBD2. J was trimmed by 4 bases and V by 6 bases; bases with no gene match: 8. Germline V gene lookup returns CDR1 SEHNR and CDR2 FQNEAQ (reference sequence). The CDR3 totals 15 residues. The CDR3 spells CASSLASGVTGELFF. CDR3 coding DNA: TGTGCCAGCAGTCTAGCCAGCGGGGTCACCGGGGAGCTGTTTTTT.

The gene calls are TRBV14 and TRBJ2-5; TRBD1 agrees at 9 bases. This CDR3 spans 14 amino acids. V lost 8 bases to trimming and J lost 5 bases; unmatched junction nucleotides: 9. Germline assignment: CDR1 SGHDN and CDR2 FVKESK. The CDR3 nucleotides read TGTGCCAGCGGTCGGACAGGGGCCCCTGAGACCCAGTACTTC. This gives the protein CASGRTGAPETQYF.

The V gene is TRBV18, the J gene TRBJ1-5; unclear D gene. The CDR3 runs to 13 residues. Germline V gene data show CDR1 as KGHSH and CDR2 as LQKENI. Trimming pared 2 bases from V and 4 bases from J, leaving 6 bases between. CDR3 DNA sequence: TGTGCCAGCTCACCAAGCGGGAATCAGCCCCAGCATTTT. Translating it yields CASSPSGNQPQHF.